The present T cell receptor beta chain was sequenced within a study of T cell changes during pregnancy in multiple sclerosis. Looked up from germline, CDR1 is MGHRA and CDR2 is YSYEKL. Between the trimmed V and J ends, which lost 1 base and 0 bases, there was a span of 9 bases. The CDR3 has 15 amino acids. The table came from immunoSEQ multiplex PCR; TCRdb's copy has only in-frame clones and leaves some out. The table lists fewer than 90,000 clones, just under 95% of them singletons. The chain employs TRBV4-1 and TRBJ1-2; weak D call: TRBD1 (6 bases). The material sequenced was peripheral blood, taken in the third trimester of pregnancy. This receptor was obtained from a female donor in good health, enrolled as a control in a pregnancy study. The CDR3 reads CASSQGQEANYGYTF. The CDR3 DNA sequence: TGCGCCAGCAGCCAAGGACAGGAAGCTAACTATGGCTACACCTTC.